The rows below give T cell receptor beta chains drawn from one sample of a study of blood T cell repertoires in COVID-19. Using immunoSEQ multiplex PCR, the repertoire was profiled, and TCRdb retains in-frame clones only, with some absent. The repertoire holds 100,000 to 150,000 clones, with 85% as singletons. Sequenced material: peripheral blood. These receptors all come from a woman aged 80 or over with COVID-19, enrolled during active disease. CDR3s include the opening cysteine and the closing phenylalanine or tryptophan. The order of the fields is J gene, D gene, CDR3 length, clone size, V gene, CDR3 DNA, CDR3 protein. A D gene is named only where the DNA matches it firmly. Clone size is shown for a subset of rows, as once, few, many or a class of expanded clone.

j_gene: TRBJ2-2; d_gene: NA; len: 18; abundance: NA; v_gene: TRBV9; CDR3nt: TGTGCCAGCAGCGCACCTCCCGCAGGGGGGCTGAACACCGGGGAGCTGTTTTTT; CDR3aa: CASSAPPAGGLNTGELFF
j_gene: TRBJ1-2; d_gene: NA; len: 14; abundance: NA; v_gene: TRBV5-6; CDR3nt: TGTGCCAGCAGCTTTTATCACAGGGTCCATGGCTACACCTTC; CDR3aa: CASSFYHRVHGYTF
j_gene: TRBJ1-2; d_gene: TRBD1; len: 16; abundance: NA; v_gene: TRBV12-5; CDR3nt: TGTGCTAGTGGTTTGGTGGTGACAGGGGGGCACTATGGCTACACCTTC; CDR3aa: CASGLVVTGGHYGYTF
j_gene: TRBJ1-6; d_gene: NA; len: 14; abundance: NA; v_gene: TRBV2; CDR3nt: TGTGCCAGCAGGGAACAGGGAGGTCGTTCACCCCTCCACTTT; CDR3aa: CASREQGGRSPLHF
j_gene: TRBJ2-5; d_gene: NA; len: 11; abundance: NA; v_gene: TRBV2; CDR3nt: TGTGCCAGCAGGACGGGGTGGGCCCAGTACTTC; CDR3aa: CASRTGWAQYF
j_gene: TRBJ2-1; d_gene: NA; len: 15; abundance: NA; v_gene: TRBV20-1; CDR3nt: TGCAGTGCTAGTATTTTGGGGAGAGAATACAATGAGCAGTTCTTC; CDR3aa: CSASILGREYNEQFF
j_gene: TRBJ1-2; d_gene: NA; len: 15; abundance: NA; v_gene: TRBV6-5; CDR3nt: TGTGCCAGCAGGAGACAATTCGGGACACCCTATGGCTACACCTTC; CDR3aa: CASRRQFGTPYGYTF
j_gene: TRBJ2-1; d_gene: NA; len: 15; abundance: NA; v_gene: TRBV28; CDR3nt: TGTGCCAGCAGTTTGAGGGCGGCGCCTAACAATGAGCAGTTCTTC; CDR3aa: CASSLRAAPNNEQFF
j_gene: TRBJ1-2; d_gene: TRBD1; len: 14; abundance: NA; v_gene: TRBV19; CDR3nt: TGTGCCAGTAGTATAGATGGGACAGCCACCGGCCACACCTTC; CDR3aa: CASSIDGTATGHTF
j_gene: TRBJ2-5; d_gene: TRBD2; len: 14; abundance: NA; v_gene: TRBV3-1/TRBV3-2; CDR3nt: TGTGCCAGCAGCCTACAAACCGGGACTAGCGGGAGCTACTTC; CDR3aa: CASSLQTGTSGSYF
j_gene: TRBJ1-2; d_gene: NA; len: 12; abundance: NA; v_gene: TRBV7-9; CDR3nt: TGTGCCAGCAGCTTAGAGGGGTATGGCTACACCTTC; CDR3aa: CASSLEGYGYTF
j_gene: TRBJ2-5; d_gene: NA; len: 15; abundance: NA; v_gene: TRBV19; CDR3nt: TGTGCCAGTAGTATCCGCTCAGTCGACCAAGAGACCCAGTACTTC; CDR3aa: CASSIRSVDQETQYF
j_gene: TRBJ1-1; d_gene: NA; len: 13; abundance: few; v_gene: TRBV7-2; CDR3nt: TGTGCCAGCAGCTTATCCGCGACAGTCCAAGCTTTCTTT; CDR3aa: CASSLSATVQAFF
j_gene: TRBJ2-4; d_gene: NA; len: 14; abundance: NA; v_gene: TRBV5-8; CDR3nt: TGTGCCAGCAGCTTTCGGGGATCCAAAAACATTCAGTACTTC; CDR3aa: CASSFRGSKNIQYF
j_gene: TRBJ1-5; d_gene: NA; len: 17; abundance: NA; v_gene: TRBV27; CDR3nt: TGTGCCAGCAGTTTTACAGGGCGAAGGCGTAGCAATCAGCCCCAGCATTTT; CDR3aa: CASSFTGRRRSNQPQHF
j_gene: TRBJ1-5; d_gene: NA; len: 13; abundance: NA; v_gene: TRBV6-4; CDR3nt: TGTGCCAGCAGTGCAGGGCTCTATCAGCCCCAGCATTTT; CDR3aa: CASSAGLYQPQHF
j_gene: TRBJ2-3; d_gene: NA; len: 13; abundance: NA; v_gene: TRBV24-1; CDR3nt: TGTGCCACCAGTGGACAGGGCACAGATACGCAGTATTTT; CDR3aa: CATSGQGTDTQYF
j_gene: TRBJ2-3; d_gene: NA; len: 15; abundance: NA; v_gene: TRBV2; CDR3nt: TGTGCCAGCAGGAGGCGAACCGGTAGCACAGATACGCAGTATTTT; CDR3aa: CASRRRTGSTDTQYF
j_gene: TRBJ2-6; d_gene: TRBD1; len: 16; abundance: NA; v_gene: TRBV10-3; CDR3nt: TGTGCCATCAGCGAGACAGGGGGCTCTGGGGCCAACGTCCTGACTTTC; CDR3aa: CAISETGGSGANVLTF
j_gene: TRBJ1-2; d_gene: NA; len: 13; abundance: NA; v_gene: TRBV12-3/TRBV12-4; CDR3nt: TGTGCCAGCAGCGACGGAGGCTACTATGGCTACACCTTC; CDR3aa: CASSDGGYYGYTF
j_gene: TRBJ1-1; d_gene: NA; len: 16; abundance: NA; v_gene: TRBV18; CDR3nt: TGTGCCAGCTCAGTTAACCAAATCAGGGGTAACACTGAAGCTTTCTTT; CDR3aa: CASSVNQIRGNTEAFF
j_gene: TRBJ2-7; d_gene: TRBD1; len: 14; abundance: NA; v_gene: TRBV10-3; CDR3nt: TGTGCCATCAGCCTCGGGACAGGGTTGTACGAGCAGTACTTC; CDR3aa: CAISLGTGLYEQYF
j_gene: TRBJ1-2; d_gene: NA; len: 16; abundance: NA; v_gene: TRBV7-2; CDR3nt: TGTGCCAGCAGCCCGTACCAACAGGGCTTGGGGTATGGCTACACCTTC; CDR3aa: CASSPYQQGLGYGYTF
j_gene: TRBJ1-5; d_gene: NA; len: 14; abundance: NA; v_gene: TRBV28; CDR3nt: TGTGCCAGCAGTTTATGGGCGGATCATCAGCCCCAGCATTTT; CDR3aa: CASSLWADHQPQHF
j_gene: TRBJ1-5; d_gene: NA; len: 15; abundance: NA; v_gene: TRBV2; CDR3nt: TGTGCCAGCAGTGAAGGGAGATTAAGCAATCAGCCCCAGCATTTT; CDR3aa: CASSEGRLSNQPQHF
j_gene: TRBJ1-2; d_gene: TRBD1; len: 14; abundance: few; v_gene: TRBV5-1; CDR3nt: TGCGCCAGCAGCTCGGGACAGGAAAACTATGGCTACACCTTC; CDR3aa: CASSSGQENYGYTF
j_gene: TRBJ1-1; d_gene: NA; len: 15; abundance: NA; v_gene: TRBV21-1; CDR3nt: TGTGCCAGCAGCAAAGGAGGGGGCGCGGACACTGAAGCTTTCTTT; CDR3aa: CASSKGGGADTEAFF
j_gene: TRBJ2-1; d_gene: NA; len: 16; abundance: NA; v_gene: TRBV3-1/TRBV3-2; CDR3nt: TGTGCCAGCAGCCAAGCTTCTAGCGTTACCTACAATGAGCAGTTCTTC; CDR3aa: CASSQASSVTYNEQFF
j_gene: TRBJ1-3; d_gene: NA; len: 13; abundance: once; v_gene: TRBV28; CDR3nt: TGTGCCAGCAGTCCGGGCTCTGGAAACACCATATATTTT; CDR3aa: CASSPGSGNTIYF
j_gene: TRBJ1-3; d_gene: NA; len: 15; abundance: NA; v_gene: TRBV11-3; CDR3nt: TGTGCCAGCAGCTTAGACGGTAGCTCTGGAAACACCATATATTTT; CDR3aa: CASSLDGSSGNTIYF
j_gene: TRBJ2-1; d_gene: TRBD2; len: 16; abundance: NA; v_gene: TRBV11-2; CDR3nt: TGTGCCAGCAGCTTCCTGACTAGCGTCTCCTACAATGAGCAGTTCTTC; CDR3aa: CASSFLTSVSYNEQFF
j_gene: TRBJ2-7; d_gene: NA; len: 13; abundance: NA; v_gene: TRBV14; CDR3nt: TGTGCCAGCAGCCCCCATATCGGCTACGAGCAGTACTTC; CDR3aa: CASSPHIGYEQYF
j_gene: TRBJ2-3; d_gene: NA; len: 14; abundance: NA; v_gene: TRBV5-1; CDR3nt: TGCGCCAGCAGCTTGGAAAGGGGGTGGGATACGCAGTATTTT; CDR3aa: CASSLERGWDTQYF
j_gene: TRBJ1-4; d_gene: NA; len: 17; abundance: NA; v_gene: TRBV6-6; CDR3nt: TGTGCCAGCAGTCCCCACCGGCGGGGATCTGCTAATGAAAAACTGTTTTTT; CDR3aa: CASSPHRRGSANEKLFF
j_gene: TRBJ1-2; d_gene: TRBD1; len: 11; abundance: NA; v_gene: TRBV20-1; CDR3nt: TGCAGTGCGTTGACAGGGAATGGCTACACCTTC; CDR3aa: CSALTGNGYTF
j_gene: TRBJ2-1; d_gene: NA; len: 14; abundance: NA; v_gene: TRBV5-1; CDR3nt: TGCGCCAGCAGCTTAGGTACAGGTTTCGGTGAGCAGTTCTTC; CDR3aa: CASSLGTGFGEQFF
j_gene: TRBJ2-7; d_gene: NA; len: 16; abundance: NA; v_gene: TRBV5-4; CDR3nt: TGTGCCAGCAGCTTAAGTAGCGGTACCCACTCCTACGAGCAGTACTTC; CDR3aa: CASSLSSGTHSYEQYF